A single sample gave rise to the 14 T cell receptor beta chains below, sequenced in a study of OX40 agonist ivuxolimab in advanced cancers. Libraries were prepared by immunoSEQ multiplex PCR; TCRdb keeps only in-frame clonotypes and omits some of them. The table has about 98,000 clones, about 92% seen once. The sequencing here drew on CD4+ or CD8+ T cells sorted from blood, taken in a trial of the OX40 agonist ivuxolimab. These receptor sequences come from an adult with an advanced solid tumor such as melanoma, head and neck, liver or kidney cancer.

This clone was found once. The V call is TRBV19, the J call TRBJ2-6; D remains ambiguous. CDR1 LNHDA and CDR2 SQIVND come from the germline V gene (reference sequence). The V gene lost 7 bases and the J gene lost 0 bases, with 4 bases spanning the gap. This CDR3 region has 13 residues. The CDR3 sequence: CASKGSGANVLTF. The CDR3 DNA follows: TGTGCCAGTAAAGGCTCTGGGGCCAACGTCCTGACTTTC.

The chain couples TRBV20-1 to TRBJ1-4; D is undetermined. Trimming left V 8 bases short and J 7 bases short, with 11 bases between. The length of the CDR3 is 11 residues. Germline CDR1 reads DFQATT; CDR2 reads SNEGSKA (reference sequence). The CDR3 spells CSSRKTEKLFF. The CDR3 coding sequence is TGCAGTTCTCGCAAGACTGAAAAACTGTTTTTT.

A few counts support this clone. The CDR3 region has the DNA TGTGCCAGCAGTGCAACCGTTGGGTCCCAGCATTTT. This translates into CASSATVGSQHF. The chain carries TRBV6-1 and TRBJ1-5; no clear D gene. Germline V lookup: CDR1 MNHNS, CDR2 SASEGT. The CDR3 spans 12 residues. V lost 4 bases and J 11 bases, leaving 12 bases between the germline ends.

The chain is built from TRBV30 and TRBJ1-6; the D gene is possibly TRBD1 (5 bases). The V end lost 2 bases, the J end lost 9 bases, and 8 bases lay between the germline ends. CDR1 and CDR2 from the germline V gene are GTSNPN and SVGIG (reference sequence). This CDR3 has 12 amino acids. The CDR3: CAWSWRGSPLHF. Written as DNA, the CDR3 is TGTGCCTGGAGTTGGAGGGGTTCACCCCTCCACTTT.

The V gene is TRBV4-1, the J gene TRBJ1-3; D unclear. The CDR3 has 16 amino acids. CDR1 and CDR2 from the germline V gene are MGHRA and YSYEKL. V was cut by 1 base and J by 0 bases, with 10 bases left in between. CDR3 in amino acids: CASSQGSASSGNTIYF. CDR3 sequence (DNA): TGCGCCAGCAGCCAAGGGTCGGCGAGCTCTGGAAACACCATATATTTT.

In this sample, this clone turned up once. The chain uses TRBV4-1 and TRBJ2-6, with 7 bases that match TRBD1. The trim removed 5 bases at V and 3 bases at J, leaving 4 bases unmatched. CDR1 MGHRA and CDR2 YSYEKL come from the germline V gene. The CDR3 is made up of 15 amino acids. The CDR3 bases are TGCGCCAGCAGCGACAGGGAAGGTGGGGCCAACGTCCTGACTTTC. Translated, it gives CASSDREGGANVLTF.

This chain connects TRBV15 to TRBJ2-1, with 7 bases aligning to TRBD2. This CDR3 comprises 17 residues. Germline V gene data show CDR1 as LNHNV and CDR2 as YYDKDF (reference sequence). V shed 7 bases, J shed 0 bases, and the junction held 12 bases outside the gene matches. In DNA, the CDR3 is TGTGCCACCACAGGACTAGGGCGGGGAAACTCCTACAATGAGCAGTTCTTC. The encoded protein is CATTGLGRGNSYNEQFF. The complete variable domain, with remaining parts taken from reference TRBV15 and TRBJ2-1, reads DAMVIQNPRYQVTQFGKPVTLSCSQTLNHNVMYWYQQKSSQAPKLLFHYYDKDFNNEADTPDNFQSRRPNTSFCFLDIRSPGLGDTAMYLCATTGLGRGNSYNEQFFGPGTRLTVL.

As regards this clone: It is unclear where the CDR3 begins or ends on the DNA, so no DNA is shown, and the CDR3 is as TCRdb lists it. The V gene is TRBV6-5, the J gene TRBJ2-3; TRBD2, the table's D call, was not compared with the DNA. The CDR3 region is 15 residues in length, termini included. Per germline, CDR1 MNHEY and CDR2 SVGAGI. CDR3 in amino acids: CASTSGWGDEDTQYF.

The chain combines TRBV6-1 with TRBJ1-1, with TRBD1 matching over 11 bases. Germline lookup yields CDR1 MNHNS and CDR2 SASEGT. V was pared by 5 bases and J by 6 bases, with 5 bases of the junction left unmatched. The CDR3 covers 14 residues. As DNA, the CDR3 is TGTGCCAGCAGTAGGACAGGGGGCCTTGCTGAAGCTTTCTTT. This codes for CASSRTGGLAEAFF.

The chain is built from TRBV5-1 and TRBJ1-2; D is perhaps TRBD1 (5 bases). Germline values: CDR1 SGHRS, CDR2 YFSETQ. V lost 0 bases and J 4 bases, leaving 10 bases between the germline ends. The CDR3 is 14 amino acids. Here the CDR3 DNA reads TGCGCCAGCAGCTTGGCCGGGGCTTCCTATGGCTACACCTTC. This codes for CASSLAGASYGYTF. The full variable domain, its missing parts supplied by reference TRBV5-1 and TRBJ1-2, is KAGVTQTPRYLIKTRGQQVTLSCSPISGHRSVSWYQQTPGQGLQFLFEYFSETQRNKGNFPGRFSGRQFSNSRSEMNVSTLELGDSALYLCASSLAGASYGYTFGSGTRLTVV.

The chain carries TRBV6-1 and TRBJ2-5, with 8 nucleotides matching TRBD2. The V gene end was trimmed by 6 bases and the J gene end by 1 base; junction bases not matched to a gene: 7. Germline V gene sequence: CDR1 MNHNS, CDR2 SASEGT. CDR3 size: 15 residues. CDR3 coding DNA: TGTGCCAGCAGAACGTGGACTAGCTCCCAAGAGACCCAGTACTTC. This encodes CASRTWTSSQETQYF.

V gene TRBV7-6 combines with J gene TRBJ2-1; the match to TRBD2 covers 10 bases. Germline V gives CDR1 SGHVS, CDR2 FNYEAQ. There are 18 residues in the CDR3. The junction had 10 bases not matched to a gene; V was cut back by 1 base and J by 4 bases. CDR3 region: CASSLVGLAGGLYNEQFF. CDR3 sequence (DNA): TGTGCCAGCAGCTTAGTGGGATTAGCGGGGGGCCTATACAATGAGCAGTTCTTC.

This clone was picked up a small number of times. Written as DNA, the CDR3 is TGTGCCAGCAGCCCCCAGGCGGTGTGGGCTGAAGCTTTCTTT. Encoded protein: CASSPQAVWAEAFF. The chain has TRBV4-2 and TRBJ1-1; the D is unclear. Germline CDR1 is LGHNA and CDR2 is YNFKEQ. CDR3 length: 14 residues. V lost 4 bases to trimming and J lost 6 bases, with 15 bases between them.

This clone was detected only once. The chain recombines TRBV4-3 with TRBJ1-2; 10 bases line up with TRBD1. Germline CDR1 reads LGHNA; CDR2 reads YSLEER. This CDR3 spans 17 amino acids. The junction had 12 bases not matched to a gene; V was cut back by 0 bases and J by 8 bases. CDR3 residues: CASSQEVRDRGGEGYTF. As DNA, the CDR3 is TGCGCCAGCAGCCAAGAAGTAAGGGACAGGGGAGGAGAGGGCTACACCTTC.